Listed below are T cell receptor beta chains from one sample, sequenced in a study of chemoradiotherapy in HPV16-positive cancers. Generated by immunoSEQ multiplex PCR, the TCRdb table keeps only in-frame clones and is missing some. Of several thousand clones listed, approximately 88% are singletons. The sequences come from blood, collected from a patient who underwent chemoradiotherapy. These receptors all stem from a human donor with HPV-associated anogenital cancer. The CDR3 runs from the conserved cysteine through the conserved F or W. The D gene is left open where the match is weak. Some rows mark clone size as missing; the rest say once, few, many or name a class of expanded clone.

TRBJ1-2 | 15 | - | TRBV7-2 | - | TGTGCCAGCAGCTCCGGTGGCTCGGGTAACTATGGCTACACCTTC | CASSSGGSGNYGYTF
TRBJ2-3 | 15 | - | TRBV13 | few | TGTGCCAGCAGCTTGAAAAGGAACAGGGTGAATACGCAGTATTTT | CASSLKRNRVNTQYF
TRBJ2-7 | 16 | - | TRBV5-1 | once | TGCGCCAGCAGCTTGATTGGAGGGGGGGCCTCCTACGAGCAGTACTTC | CASSLIGGGASYEQYF
TRBJ1-3 | 12 | - | TRBV30 | - | TGTGCCTGGAAACGATCGGGAAACACCATATATTTT | CAWKRSGNTIYF
TRBJ1-2 | 13 | - | TRBV11-3 | - | TGTGCCAGCAGCTATGGGGTTTGCTATGGCTACACCTTC | CASSYGVCYGYTF
TRBJ1-1 | 15 | - | TRBV19 | - | TGTGCCAGTAGTATTATGCACGCGGGGCACACTGAAGCTTTCTTT | CASSIMHAGHTEAFF
TRBJ2-1 | 15 | TRBD2 | TRBV7-8 | - | TGTGCCAGCAGCTTACGGCGGGGGGGCCGCAATGAGCAGTTCTTC | CASSLRRGGRNEQFF
TRBJ2-3 | 15 | - | TRBV7-9 | - | TGTGCCAGCAGCTTATTCAGCGGCAGCACAGATACGCAGTATTTT | CASSLFSGSTDTQYF
TRBJ1-2 | 13 | - | TRBV5-1 | - | TGCGCCAGCGGGCTTCGTGGTGGATATGGCTACACCTTC | CASGLRGGYGYTF
TRBJ1-1 | 18 | TRBD1 | TRBV10-1 | - | TGCGCCAGCAGGGCCGACGTAAGGACAGGGGCTATATTCGATGAAGCTTTCTTT | CASRADVRTGAIFDEAFF
TRBJ1-1 | 14 | TRBD1 | TRBV10-3 | - | TGTGCCATCAGTGACAGGGGGCGCGACACTGAAGCTTTCTTT | CAISDRGRDTEAFF
TRBJ1-5 | 13 | - | TRBV29-1 | - | TGCAGCGTTGCTCGCAGCAATAATCAGCCCCAGCATTTT | CSVARSNNQPQHF
TRBJ2-2 | 15 | TRBD1 | TRBV11-3 | - | TGTGCCAGCAGCCCGCGACAGGGGGGGGCCGGGGAGCTGTTTTTT | CASSPRQGGAGELFF
TRBJ1-2 | 16 | - | TRBV7-9 | - | TGTGCCAGCAGCTTAGGTGGAGAGCTCCTTAACTATGGCTACACCTTC | CASSLGGELLNYGYTF
TRBJ1-6 | 14 | - | TRBV4-1 | - | TGCGCCAGCAGCCCCCAAATGTACGACAGCGGCCTCCACTTT | CASSPQMYDSGLHF
TRBJ1-2 | 14 | TRBD1 | TRBV19 | - | TGTGCCAGTACCGCAGGGGGTGCCCTGGGAGGCTACACCTTC | CASTAGGALGGYTF
TRBJ1-3 | 15 | - | TRBV2 | - | TGTGCCAGCAGGCCATTTGGGACGACTGGAAACACCATATATTTT | CASRPFGTTGNTIYF
TRBJ1-1 | 11 | - | TRBV20-1 | - | TGCAGTGCGGGGGGGGGTACTGAAGCTTTCTTT | CSAGGGTEAFF
TRBJ2-6 | 15 | - | TRBV5-5 | - | TGTGCCAGCAGCACCAGGGATTCAGGGGCCAACGTCCTGACTTTC | CASSTRDSGANVLTF
TRBJ1-2 | 12 | - | TRBV27 | - | TGTGCCAGCAGTCCAGGGTCAGGGGGCTACACCTTC | CASSPGSGGYTF
TRBJ1-2 | 13 | - | TRBV2 | - | TGTGCCAGCAGTGTGCGGGACGGGTCTCGGGTCGCCTTC | CASSVRDGSRVAF
TRBJ2-1 | 11 | - | TRBV5-1 | once | TGCGCCAGCAGCGAATACAATGAGCAGTTCTTC | CASSEYNEQFF
TRBJ1-2 | 13 | - | TRBV9 | - | TGTGCCAGCAGCCCACAGGGAACCTATGGCTACACCTTC | CASSPQGTYGYTF
TRBJ2-3 | 16 | TRBD2 | TRBV5-1 | - | TGCGCCAGCAGCTTGGGAGTTCGGGGGGGCACAGATACGCAGTATTTT | CASSLGVRGGTDTQYF
TRBJ1-2 | 11 | - | TRBV29-1 | - | TGCAGCGCCAGAGAAAACTATGGCTACACCTTC | CSARENYGYTF
TRBJ1-2 | 12 | TRBD1 | TRBV19 | - | TGTGCCAGTAGTGGACAGGGTGGTGGCTACACCTTC | CASSGQGGGYTF
TRBJ2-7 | 12 | - | TRBV6-6 | - | TGTGCCAGCTCTGACGCACCCTACGAGCAGTACTTC | CASSDAPYEQYF
TRBJ1-1 | 17 | - | TRBV5-1 | few | TGCGCCAGCAGTCAGAGAGGCAGGGTTGGTCGGAACACTGAAGCTTTCTTT | CASSQRGRVGRNTEAFF
TRBJ2-6 | 13 | - | TRBV19 | - | TGTGCCAGTATGAACGGTGGGGCCAACGTCCTGACTTTC | CASMNGGANVLTF
TRBJ2-3 | 12 | - | TRBV5-4 | - | TGTGCCAGCAGCTTGAGTCGAGATACGCAGTATTTT | CASSLSRDTQYF
TRBJ1-1 | 14 | TRBD1 | TRBV5-1 | - | TGCGCCAGCAGCCGCGGGACAGCGAACACTGAAGCTTTCTTT | CASSRGTANTEAFF
TRBJ1-2 | 15 | - | TRBV2 | - | TGTGCCAGCAGTGACAAGTTAGGGTCTCTTGGTGGCTACACCTTC | CASSDKLGSLGGYTF
TRBJ2-5 | 13 | TRBD1 | TRBV12-5 | - | TGTGCTAGTGGTTTGACAGGGGGGGAGACCCAGTACTTC | CASGLTGGETQYF
TRBJ1-5 | 15 | - | TRBV6-1 | - | TGTGCCATCTCCACAGGGAGCTATAGCAATCAGCCCCAGCATTTT | CAISTGSYSNQPQHF
TRBJ1-2 | 17 | - | TRBV21-1 | - | TGTGCCAGCAGCAAAGCATTATTAGGGACAGGGGCCTATGGCTACACCTTC | CASSKALLGTGAYGYTF
TRBJ1-3 | 15 | - | TRBV19 | once | TGTGCCAGTACCAGAGTTGGAGGCTCTGGAAACACCATATATTTT | CASTRVGGSGNTIYF
TRBJ1-2 | 13 | TRBD1 | TRBV5-4 | - | TGTGCCAGCAGCTCTGACAGGGTGGATGGCTACACCTTC | CASSSDRVDGYTF
TRBJ2-3 | 10 | - | TRBV6-1 | - | TGTGCCAGCAGTACAGATACGCAGTATTTT | CASSTDTQYF
TRBJ1-5 | 12 | TRBD1 | TRBV6-5 | - | TGTGCCAGCAAACAGGGGGACCAGCCCCAGCATTTT | CASKQGDQPQHF
TRBJ1-5 | 13 | - | TRBV19 | - | TGTGCCAGCCAGGACAGCCGCAATCAGCCCCAGCATTTT | CASQDSRNQPQHF
TRBJ1-2 | 13 | - | TRBV14 | - | TGTGCCAGCAGCCCCTGGTTGGACTATGGCTACACCTTC | CASSPWLDYGYTF
TRBJ2-1 | 18 | - | TRBV27 | - | TGTGCCAGCAGTTTTGACATCCTGAGCGGATACTCCTACAATGAGCAGTTCTTC | CASSFDILSGYSYNEQFF
TRBJ2-1 | 14 | - | TRBV6-5 | - | TGTGCCAGCAGTTACTCAATAACGGGAAATGAGCAGTTCTTC | CASSYSITGNEQFF
TRBJ2-5 | 16 | - | TRBV7-9 | - | TGTGCCAGCAGCTCCACTGATTTCGGGGTGAGAGAGACCCAGTACTTC | CASSSTDFGVRETQYF
TRBJ1-3 | 16 | - | TRBV19 | few | TGTGCCACGAGACTGGCCCGGGGCTCCTCTGGAAACACCATATATTTT | CATRLARGSSGNTIYF
TRBJ1-5 | 16 | - | TRBV25-1 | - | TGTGCCAGCAGTGAATATGGGGGAGATGGCAATCAGCCCCAGCATTTT | CASSEYGGDGNQPQHF
TRBJ1-2 | 14 | - | TRBV2 | - | TGTGCCAGCAGTGAGGTGCAGGTTAACTATGGCTACACCTTC | CASSEVQVNYGYTF
TRBJ1-3 | 14 | TRBD1 | TRBV29-1 | - | TGCAGCGTTGAAGCCAGGGGGCGAATCAACACCATATATTTT | CSVEARGRINTIYF
TRBJ1-4 | 12 | - | TRBV10-3 | few | TGTGCCATCAGTGAGGAGGGAGAAAAACTGTTTTTT | CAISEEGEKLFF
TRBJ1-2 | 15 | - | TRBV9 | - | TGTGCCAGCAGCGTAGGGAGTGGGACGGCCTATGGCTACACCTTC | CASSVGSGTAYGYTF
TRBJ2-2 | 15 | - | TRBV6-1 | - | TGTGCCAGCAGTGAGCGGGGAGTGGACACCGGGGAGCTGTTTTTT | CASSERGVDTGELFF
TRBJ1-3 | 14 | - | TRBV6-1 | - | TGTGCCAGCAGTGAAGCGTACAGGCGTGGCACCATATATTTT | CASSEAYRRGTIYF
TRBJ2-3 | 18 | TRBD2 | TRBV7-9 | - | TGTGCCAGCAGCTCCACTAGCGGGGGTGTCCGAGGCACAGATACGCAGTATTTT | CASSSTSGGVRGTDTQYF
TRBJ2-1 | 11 | - | TRBV4-1 | once | TGCGCCAGCAGCCAATCGGGTGAGCAGTTCTTC | CASSQSGEQFF
TRBJ2-1 | 15 | TRBD2 | TRBV4-2 | - | TGTGCCAGCAGCCCCCATAGCGGGGGGGACAATGAGCAGTTCTTC | CASSPHSGGDNEQFF
TRBJ2-5 | 13 | - | TRBV7-7 | - | TGTGCCAGCAGTCCTGGGGTAGGCGAGACCCAGTACTTC | CASSPGVGETQYF